This T cell receptor (beta chain) was documented in a study of technical replicates of blood from a handful of donors. Data came from immunoSEQ multiplex PCR; TCRdb stores just in-frame clones and leaves some out. The sample carries tens of thousands of clones, 70% to 90% recorded once. The CDR3 covers 17 residues. The ends were cut back, 4 bases at V and 2 bases at J, with 15 bases in the middle. CDR1 and CDR2 from the germline V gene are MNHNS and SASEGT. The rearrangement joins TRBV6-1 to TRBJ2-6; TRBD2 is a possible D gene (6 bases). The sequence was obtained from a human donor in good health. Some clones in this sample may be carry-over from other donors' samples. Sample: PBMCs. For the CDR3, the DNA is TGTGCCAGCAGTGTCGTTGTCGCGGGGCCTGGGGCCAACGTCCTGACTTTC. Amino acid sequence: CASSVVVAGPGANVLTF.